These 2 T cell receptor beta chains originate from one sample sequenced in a study of vaccination effects on CD4 cells after COVID-19. Using immunoSEQ multiplex PCR, the repertoire was profiled, and TCRdb retains in-frame clones only, with some absent. The sample shows some 65,000 clones, about 72% of them seen only once. Before any sequencing was done, the ViraFEST assay used viral peptide pools to expand antigen-specific CD4+ T cells. The culture ran for around nine days before CD4+ T cells were isolated. Nucleocapsid antibody tests were negative, and the vaccine recipients had no prior SARS-CoV-2 infection. The antigens of these receptors remain unknown. This sample comprised CD4+ T cells from PBMCs cultured with HCoV-NL63 spike peptides, obtained before COVID-19 vaccination. The receptors stem from a human donor who received a COVID-19 vaccine.

The chain has TRBV27 and TRBJ1-2, with 10 bases matching TRBD1. Germline CDR1 reads MNHEY; CDR2 reads SMNVEV (reference sequence). The ends lost 5 bases at V and 4 bases at J; junction bases unmatched: 4. The CDR3 runs 14 residues. CDR3 coding DNA: TGTGCCAGCAGTCGACAGGGGGCGGGCTATGGCTACACCTTC. It codes for CASSRQGAGYGYTF.

The genes are TRBV3-1 (or the pseudogene TRBV3-2) and TRBJ2-3, with TRBD2 identical over 14 bases. The CDR3 has 16 amino acids. With 4 bases clipped from V and 6 bases from J, the junction kept 6 bases outside the gene matches. Germline V CDR1 and CDR2: LGHDT, YNNKEL (reference sequence). The CDR3 protein is CASSLRLAGGPDTQYF. The CDR3 DNA follows: TGTGCCAGCAGCCTGAGACTAGCGGGAGGGCCGGATACGCAGTATTTT.